Following are 25 T cell receptor beta chains from one sample sequenced in a study of blood T cell repertoires in COVID-19. The assay was immunoSEQ multiplex PCR, and TCRdb's table has in-frame clones only and misses some. This sample has 350,000 or so clones, with 65% to 85% found just once. The sample comprised peripheral blood. The receptors were sampled from a man younger than 45 with active or convalescent COVID-19.

The chain uses TRBV7-8 and TRBJ1-5, with 9 positions matching TRBD1. Germline CDR1 reads SGHVS; CDR2 reads FQNEAQ. There are 17 residues in the CDR3. With V trimmed by 3 bases and J by 2 bases, 8 bases remained unmatched. The CDR3 loop is CASSLLDRGGGNQPQHF. CDR3 DNA: TGTGCCAGCAGCTTGCTGGACAGGGGCGGGGGCAATCAGCCCCAGCATTTT.

The chain is built from TRBV19 and TRBJ1-2; TRBD1 might be the D (6 bases). CDR3 length: 13 amino acids. V was shortened by 7 bases and J by 7 bases, with 16 bases between the two germline ends. The germline gives CDR1 LNHDA, CDR2 SQIVND (reference sequence). CDR3 coding DNA: TGTGCCAGTACCCGACAGGCGAGAGGTGGCTACACCTTC. Residues: CASTRQARGGYTF.

This clone appeared a few times. V and J are TRBV5-6 and TRBJ2-2; tentatively, D is TRBD2 (6 bases). V lost 5 bases, J lost 5 bases, and 7 bases lay in between. This CDR3 has 12 amino acids. Per germline, CDR1 SGHDT and CDR2 YYEEEE. This CDR3 reads CASREGTGELFF. CDR3 bases: TGTGCCAGCAGGGAGGGGACCGGGGAGCTGTTTTTT.

The gene calls are TRBV3-1 (or the pseudogene TRBV3-2) and TRBJ2-2; D is possibly TRBD2 (6 bases). Germline V gene sequence: CDR1 LGHDT, CDR2 YNNKEL (reference sequence). The CDR3 extends over 17 amino acids. V was clipped by 0 bases and J by 0 bases, with 11 bases between them. The CDR3 sequence: CASSQDGGPPNTGELFF. CDR3 nucleotide sequence: TGTGCCAGCAGCCAAGACGGGGGTCCCCCGAACACCGGGGAGCTGTTTTTT.

In this sample, this clone turned up a few times. This sequence joins TRBV19 and TRBJ1-4; 10 bases match TRBD1. This CDR3 is built from 16 residues. The germline gives CDR1 LNHDA, CDR2 SQIVND (reference sequence). V lost 4 bases to trimming and J lost 1 base; unmatched junction nucleotides: 3. CDR3 loop: CASSSGTGVTNEKLFF. The CDR3 DNA follows: TGTGCCAGTAGTAGTGGGACAGGGGTAACTAATGAAAAACTGTTTTTT.

The chain joins TRBV3-1 (or the pseudogene TRBV3-2) to TRBJ2-3; TRBD2 might be the D (5 bases). Germline V gives CDR1 LGHDT, CDR2 YNNKEL (reference sequence). The V end lost 1 base, the J end lost 2 bases, and 34 bases lay between the germline ends. The CDR3 extends over 23 amino acids. CDR3 DNA: TGTGCCAGCAGCCAAGGGATTCGGGAAAGGGATAGCCCACCCTCCGCCGACACAGATACGCAGTATTTT. It translates to CASSQGIRERDSPPSADTDTQYF.

The chain employs TRBV7-3 and TRBJ1-1; 11 nucleotides line up with TRBD1. The trim removed 1 base at V and 4 bases at J, leaving 5 bases unmatched. Germline V gives CDR1 SGHTA, CDR2 FQGTGA. The CDR3 runs 16 residues. In DNA, the CDR3 is TGTGCCAGCAGCTTAAAGGGACAGGGGGATGTCACTGAAGCTTTCTTT. It translates to CASSLKGQGDVTEAFF.

Points on this clone: The junction and the germline gene differ at one end; a read error may be behind it. The chain carries TRBV7-2 and TRBJ2-7; TRBD2 is a possible D gene (5 bases). The CDR3 is 11 amino acids. The germline V gene has CDR1 SGHTA and CDR2 FQGNSA. The CDR3 region has the DNA TGTGCCAGCAGCACGGATGGGGAGTTGGACTTC. Translation: CASSTDGELDF.

The V call is TRBV4-2, the J call TRBJ2-5, with 10 nucleotides matching TRBD2. CDR1 LGHNA and CDR2 YNFKEQ come from the germline V gene. With 3 bases clipped from V and 4 bases from J, the junction kept 11 bases outside the gene matches. The CDR3 spans 17 residues. CDR3 protein: CASSHIGGGTSVETQYF. CDR3 nucleotides: TGTGCCAGCAGCCATATAGGGGGAGGGACTAGCGTAGAGACCCAGTACTTC.

Points on this clone: An end of the junction differs from the germline gene, which may be a read error. The chain employs TRBV4-3 and TRBJ2-6; weak D call: TRBD2 (7 bases). The CDR3 has 16 amino acids. Per germline, CDR1 LGHNA and CDR2 YSLEER. The CDR3 is CASSQDGGAGANVPTF. In nucleotides, the CDR3 is TGCGCCAGCAGCCAAGATGGGGGGGCTGGGGCCAACGTCCCGACTTTC.

The chain links TRBV4-2 to TRBJ2-5, with D perhaps matching TRBD1 (5 bases). This CDR3 has 13 residues. Germline V lookup: CDR1 LGHNA, CDR2 YNFKEQ. Trimming stripped 1 base from V and 5 bases from J, with 8 bases between. CDR3 amino acids: CASSQAGIETQYF. The CDR3 DNA is TGTGCCAGCAGCCAAGCAGGGATTGAGACCCAGTACTTC.

The rearrangement links TRBV6-2 or TRBV6-3 to TRBJ1-5; no reliable D call. The CDR3 covers 15 residues. The germline V and J ends were trimmed by 3 bases and 0 bases, with 9 bases remaining between them. Germline CDR1 MNHEY, CDR2 SVGEGT. CDR3 sequence (DNA): TGTGCCAGCAGTTATACAGAATATAGCAATCAGCCCCAGCATTTT. Its protein product is CASSYTEYSNQPQHF.

J is TRBJ2-5 and V is TRBV11-1; 8 positions agree with TRBD2. This CDR3 comprises 15 residues. The junction had 7 bases not matched to a gene; V was cut back by 5 bases and J by 2 bases. Germline V gene sequence: CDR1 SGHAT, CDR2 FQDESV (reference sequence). CDR3 bases: TGTGCCAGCAGCGCCGGGACTAGAGAACAAGAGACCCAGTACTTC. Protein product: CASSAGTREQETQYF.

This clone occurred a few times. Here the CDR3 DNA reads TGTGCCAGCAGCGTAGCGGCTAGCGGAACCTACGAGCAGTACTTC. This translates into CASSVAASGTYEQYF. V is TRBV9 and J is TRBJ2-7, with TRBD2 identical over 7 bases. With V trimmed by 0 bases and J by 2 bases, 5 bases remained unmatched. In germline, CDR1 is SGDLS, CDR2 YYNGEE. The CDR3 is 15 amino acids.

The chain uses TRBV4-2 and TRBJ2-1; D uncertain. There are 11 residues in the CDR3. From germline, CDR1 is LGHNA and CDR2 YNFKEQ. Deletions cut 4 bases from V and 8 bases from J, with 6 bases between. The CDR3 is CASSPGYEQFF. The CDR3 nucleotides are TGTGCCAGCAGCCCCGGTTATGAGCAGTTCTTC.

V usage is TRBV11-2 and J usage is TRBJ2-2; TRBD1 might be the D (5 bases). The CDR3 loop spans 15 amino acids. Trimming removed 5 bases at V and 5 bases at J, with 15 bases between. Germline CDR1 is SGHAT and CDR2 is FQNNGV. The DNA of the CDR3 is TGTGCCAGCAGCACGACGACCAGGGCGACCGGGGAGCTGTTTTTT. It specifies CASSTTTRATGELFF.

This sequence joins TRBV10-3 and TRBJ2-3, with 8 bases identical to TRBD2. Germline V lookup: CDR1 ENHRY, CDR2 SYGVKD. With V trimmed by 5 bases and J by 0 bases, 7 bases remained unmatched. CDR3 length: 16 amino acids. The CDR3: CAISPGGPASTDTQYF. Here the CDR3 DNA reads TGTGCCATCAGTCCGGGAGGGCCGGCAAGCACAGATACGCAGTATTTT.

The rearrangement joins TRBV10-3 to TRBJ1-1; TRBD1 is a possible D gene (6 bases). CDR3 length: 15 amino acids. Germline V gives CDR1 ENHRY, CDR2 SYGVKD. Trimming took 4 bases from V and 1 from J, leaving 13 bases between them. As DNA, the CDR3 is TGTGCCATCAGTGCCACAGGGTTGGAGAACACTGAAGCTTTCTTT. Residues: CAISATGLENTEAFF.

The chain couples TRBV2 to TRBJ1-5; 8 nucleotides agree with TRBD1. This CDR3 is built from 14 residues. Looked up from germline, CDR1 is SNHLY and CDR2 is FYNNEI. J gave up 1 base and V 6 bases, and 2 bases lay outside the gene matches. The CDR3 nucleotides read TGTGCCAGCAGCGGACAGGGAAGCAATCAGCCCCAGCATTTT. As protein: CASSGQGSNQPQHF.

This clone has a handful of counts. The chain carries TRBV4-2 and TRBJ2-2; 8 positions agree with TRBD2. The germline V gene has CDR1 LGHNA and CDR2 YNFKEQ. This CDR3 contains 15 residues. The J segment lost 6 bases and the V segment lost 1 base, leaving 4 bases of the junction unmatched. CDR3 in amino acids: CASSQAQRGSGELFF. Here the CDR3 DNA reads TGTGCCAGCAGCCAAGCCCAGCGGGGGTCCGGGGAGCTGTTTTTT.

The chain uses TRBV4-2 and TRBJ2-7; D remains unclear. This CDR3 is 14 amino acids long. V shed 1 base and J shed 1 base, with 8 bases lying between them. From germline, CDR1 is LGHNA and CDR2 YNFKEQ. CDR3 DNA: TGTGCCAGCAGCCAAGCGCAGTATTCCTACGAGCAGTACTTC. Its translation: CASSQAQYSYEQYF.

The genes are TRBV28 and TRBJ2-1, with 8 bases that match TRBD1. V shed 4 bases, J shed 0 bases, and the junction held 14 bases outside the gene matches. CDR1 MDHEN and CDR2 SYDVKM come from the germline V gene. This CDR3 spans 19 amino acids. The CDR3 DNA sequence: TGTGCCAGCAGTTCCTACATTATAGGGACAGGAAGCTCCTACAATGAGCAGTTCTTC. Translating gives CASSSYIIGTGSSYNEQFF.

This clone was counted between two and nine times. Here the CDR3 reads CASSPDREQFF. The DNA of the CDR3 is TGCGCCAGCAGCCCGGACAGGGAGCAGTTCTTC. The rearrangement joins TRBV5-1 to TRBJ2-1; 7 bases match TRBD1. In germline, CDR1 is SGHRS, CDR2 YFSETQ. The CDR3 runs 11 residues. V lost 4 bases and J lost 10; bases outside the gene matches: 2.

The chain is built from TRBV11-2 and TRBJ2-5; D is unclear. V was pared by 2 bases and J by 5 bases, with 6 bases between. This CDR3 is built from 12 residues. Germline V gene sequence: CDR1 SGHAT, CDR2 FQNNGV. The CDR3 bases are TGTGCCAGCAGCTTATTGAGGGAGACCCAGTACTTC. Residues: CASSLLRETQYF.

Notes on this clone: Distinct nucleotide sequences in the sample also encode this CDR3. The chain recombines TRBV3-1 (or the pseudogene TRBV3-2) with TRBJ2-7; TRBD1 aligns across 12 bases. The V and J ends lost 4 bases and 3 bases, in that order; junction bases with no gene match: 4. The CDR3 is 15 amino acids. The V gene's germline CDR1 is LGHDT and CDR2 YNNKEL (reference sequence). The CDR3 spells CASSLGTGGHYEQYF. The DNA for the CDR3 is TGTGCCAGCAGCCTGGGGACAGGGGGCCACTACGAGCAGTACTTC.